The source of this T cell receptor beta chain is a study of blood T cell repertoires in COVID-19. About the study: From the United States, Italy and Spain came samples of acute and convalescent COVID-19. T cells, B-cell-depleted T cells, or PBMCs provided the cDNA or gDNA that served as material.

Followed longitudinally, the Seattle patients had been enrolled during active infection. Original handling: The assay estimated nucleated cells by amplifying reference gene primers. Generated by immunoSEQ multiplex PCR, the TCRdb table keeps only in-frame clones and is missing some. V and J calls and clone size are those listed in that table; D and trimming were worked out from the DNA. The sample carries around 140,000 clones, 75% to 90% recorded once. The CDR3 is 20 residues long. The germline V gene encodes CDR1 SGHDN and CDR2 FVKESK. Trimming removed 3 bases from V and 0 bases from J; junction bases left unmatched: 13.

This clonotype originated in a man aged 18 to 29 with COVID-19, enrolled during active disease. Sample: peripheral blood. The rearrangement uses TRBV14 and TRBJ1-6, with 8 bases aligning to TRBD1. The CDR3 here is CASSQALPGTGFSYNSPLHF. In DNA form, the CDR3 reads TGTGCCAGCAGCCAGGCCTTACCCGGGACAGGATTCTCCTATAATTCACCCCTCCACTTT.